The present T cell receptor (beta chain) was sequenced within a study of shared clonotypes between healthy human individuals. To note about this clone: The antigen remains undetermined.

CDR1 is LGHNA, CDR2 YNFKEQ, per germline. The CDR3 runs to 19 residues. V dropped 4 bases and J dropped 0; count of bases not matched to a gene: 16. The genomic DNA of each subset was split evenly across several immunoSEQ plates. Sorted-subset replicate PCRs used roughly 210 ng of genomic DNA. This amount corresponded to 30,000 to 35,000 T cell genomes. Profiling relied on immunoSEQ multiplex PCR, and the TCRdb table lists in-frame clones only, not all of them. The repertoire has about 1 million clones, around 74% of them found once; the top ten carry approximately 1.5%. The study, taken as a whole, reports: Estimated clonotype richness was generally higher in naive than memory subsets. Several donors had around 5.2% of their naive CD4 clonotypes in common.

Sequenced material: memory CD4+ T cells sorted from blood. Noted subset: CD45RA-negative fraction. V gene TRBV4-2 combines with J gene TRBJ2-3, with TRBD2 identical over 7 bases. This clonotype was obtained from a young man in good health. CDR3 DNA: TGTGCCAGCAGCCGGACGAGCGGGGCCCGACCGGATAGCACAGATACGCAGTATTTT. Protein sequence: CASSRTSGARPDSTDTQYF.